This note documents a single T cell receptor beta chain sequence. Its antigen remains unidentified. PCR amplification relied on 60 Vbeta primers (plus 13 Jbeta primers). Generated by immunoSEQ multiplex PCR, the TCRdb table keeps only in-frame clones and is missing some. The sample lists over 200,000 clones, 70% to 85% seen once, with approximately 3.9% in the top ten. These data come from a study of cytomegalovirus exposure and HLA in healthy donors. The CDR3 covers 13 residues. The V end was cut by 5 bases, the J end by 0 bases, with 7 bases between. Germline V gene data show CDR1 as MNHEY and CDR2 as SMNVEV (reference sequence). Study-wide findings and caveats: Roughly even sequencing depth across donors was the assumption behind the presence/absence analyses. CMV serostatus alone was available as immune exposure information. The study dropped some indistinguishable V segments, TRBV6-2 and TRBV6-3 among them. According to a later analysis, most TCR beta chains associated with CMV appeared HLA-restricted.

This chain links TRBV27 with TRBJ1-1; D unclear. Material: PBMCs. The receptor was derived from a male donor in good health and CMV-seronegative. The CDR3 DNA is TGTGCCAGCAGTACTACTCTGAACACTGAAGCTTTCTTT. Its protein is CASSTTLNTEAFF.